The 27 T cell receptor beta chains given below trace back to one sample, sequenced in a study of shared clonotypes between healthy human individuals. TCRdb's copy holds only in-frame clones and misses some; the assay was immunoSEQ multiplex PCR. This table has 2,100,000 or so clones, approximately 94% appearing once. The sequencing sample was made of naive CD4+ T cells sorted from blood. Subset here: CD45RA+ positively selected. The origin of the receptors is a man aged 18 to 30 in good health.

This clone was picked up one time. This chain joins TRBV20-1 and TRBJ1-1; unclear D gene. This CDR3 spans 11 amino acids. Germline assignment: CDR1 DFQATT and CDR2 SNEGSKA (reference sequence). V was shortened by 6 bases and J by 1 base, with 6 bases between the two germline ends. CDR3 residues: CSAIQNTEAFF. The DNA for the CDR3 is TGCAGTGCAATACAGAACACTGAAGCTTTCTTT.

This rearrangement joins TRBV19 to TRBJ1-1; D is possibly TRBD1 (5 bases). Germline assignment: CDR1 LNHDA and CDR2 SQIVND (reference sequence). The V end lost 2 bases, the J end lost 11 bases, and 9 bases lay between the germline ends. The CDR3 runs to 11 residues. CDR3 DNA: TGTGCCAGTAGTATAAGAGGGACGGCTTTCTTT. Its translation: CASSIRGTAFF.

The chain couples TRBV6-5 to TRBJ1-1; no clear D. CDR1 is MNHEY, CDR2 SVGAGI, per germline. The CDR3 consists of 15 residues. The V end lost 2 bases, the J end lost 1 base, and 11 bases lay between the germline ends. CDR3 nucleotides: TGTGCCAGCAGTTACGAGGGTACCACGAACACTGAAGCTTTCTTT. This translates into CASSYEGTTNTEAFF.

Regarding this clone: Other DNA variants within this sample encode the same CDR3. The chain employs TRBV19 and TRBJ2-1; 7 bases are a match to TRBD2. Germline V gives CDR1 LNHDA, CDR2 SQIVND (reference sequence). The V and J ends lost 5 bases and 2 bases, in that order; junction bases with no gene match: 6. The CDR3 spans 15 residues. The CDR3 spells CASSLAGGTYNEQFF. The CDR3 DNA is TGTGCCAGTAGTTTGGCCGGGGGGACCTACAATGAGCAGTTCTTC.

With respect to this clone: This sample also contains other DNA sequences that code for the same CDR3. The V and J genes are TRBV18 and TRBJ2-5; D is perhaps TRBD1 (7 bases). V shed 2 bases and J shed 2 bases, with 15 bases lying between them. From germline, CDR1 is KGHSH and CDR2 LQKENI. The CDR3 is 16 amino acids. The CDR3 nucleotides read TGTGCCAGCTCACCAGGCGGGACAGCATCACAAGAGACCCAGTACTTC. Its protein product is CASSPGGTASQETQYF. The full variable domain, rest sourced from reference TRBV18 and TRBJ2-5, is NAGVMQNPRHLVRRRGQEARLRCSPMKGHSHVYWYRQLPEEGLKFMVYLQKENIIDESGMPKERFSAEFPKEGPSILRIQQVVRGDSAAYFCASSPGGTASQETQYFGPGTRLLVL.

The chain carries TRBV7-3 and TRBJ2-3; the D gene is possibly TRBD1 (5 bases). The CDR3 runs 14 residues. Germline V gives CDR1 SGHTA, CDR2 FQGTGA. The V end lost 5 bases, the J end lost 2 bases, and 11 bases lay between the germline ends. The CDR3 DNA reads TGTGCCAGCAGCCACGCACAGGTCACAGATACGCAGTATTTT. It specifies CASSHAQVTDTQYF.

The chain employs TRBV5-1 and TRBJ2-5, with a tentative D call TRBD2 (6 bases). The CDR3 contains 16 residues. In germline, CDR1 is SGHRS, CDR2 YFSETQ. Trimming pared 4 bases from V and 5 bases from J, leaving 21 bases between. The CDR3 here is CASSPPTAAGRETQYF. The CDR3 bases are TGCGCCAGCAGCCCTCCCACGGCGGCAGGGAGGGAGACCCAGTACTTC.

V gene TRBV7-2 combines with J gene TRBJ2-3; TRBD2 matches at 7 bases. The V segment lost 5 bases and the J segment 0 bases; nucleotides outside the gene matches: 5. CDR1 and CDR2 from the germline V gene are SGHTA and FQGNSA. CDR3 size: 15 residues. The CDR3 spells CASSKTSASTDTQYF. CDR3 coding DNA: TGTGCCAGCAGCAAAACTAGCGCTAGCACAGATACGCAGTATTTT.

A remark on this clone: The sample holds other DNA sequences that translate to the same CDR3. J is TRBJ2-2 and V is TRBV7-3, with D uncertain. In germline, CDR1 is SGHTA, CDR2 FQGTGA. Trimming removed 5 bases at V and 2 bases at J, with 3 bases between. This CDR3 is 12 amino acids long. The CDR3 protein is CASSLNTGELFF. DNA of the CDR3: TGTGCCAGCAGCCTAAACACCGGGGAGCTGTTTTTT. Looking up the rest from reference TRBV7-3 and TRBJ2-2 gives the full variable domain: GAGVSQTPSNKVTEKGKYVELRCDPISGHTALYWYRQSLGQGPEFLIYFQGTGAADDSGLPNDRFFAVRPEGSVSTLKIQRTERGDSAVYLCASSLNTGELFFGEGSRLTVL.

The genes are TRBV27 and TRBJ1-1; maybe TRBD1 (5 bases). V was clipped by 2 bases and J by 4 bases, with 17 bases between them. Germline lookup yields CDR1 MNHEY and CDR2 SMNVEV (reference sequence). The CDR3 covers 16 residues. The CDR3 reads CASSLRDPRLGTEAFF. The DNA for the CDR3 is TGTGCCAGCAGTTTAAGGGACCCCCGGTTGGGCACTGAAGCTTTCTTT.

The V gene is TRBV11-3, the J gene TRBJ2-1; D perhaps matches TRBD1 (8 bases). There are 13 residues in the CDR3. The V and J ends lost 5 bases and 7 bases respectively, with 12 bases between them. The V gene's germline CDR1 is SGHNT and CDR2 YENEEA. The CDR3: CASSGQGGNEQFF. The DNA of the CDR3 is TGTGCCAGCAGCGGACAGGGAGGGAATGAGCAGTTCTTC.

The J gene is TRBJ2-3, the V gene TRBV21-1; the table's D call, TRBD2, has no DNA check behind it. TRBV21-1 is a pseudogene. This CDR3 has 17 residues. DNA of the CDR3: TGTGCCAGCAGCAAAGAGACTAGCCGGGGTCAGAAGGATACGCAGTATTTT. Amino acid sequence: CASSKETSRGQKDTQYF.

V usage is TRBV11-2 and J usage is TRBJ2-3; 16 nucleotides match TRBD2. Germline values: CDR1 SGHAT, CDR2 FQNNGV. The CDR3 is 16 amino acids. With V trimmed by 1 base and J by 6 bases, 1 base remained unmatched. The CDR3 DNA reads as TGTGCCAGCAGCTTAGCGGGACTAGCGGGGGGGGATACGCAGTATTTT. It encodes CASSLAGLAGGDTQYF.

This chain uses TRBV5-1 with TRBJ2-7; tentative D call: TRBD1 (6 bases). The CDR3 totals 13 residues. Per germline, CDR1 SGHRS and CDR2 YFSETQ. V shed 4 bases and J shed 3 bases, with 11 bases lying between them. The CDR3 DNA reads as TGCGCCAGCAGCCAGGGGACATTCTACGAGCAGTACTTC. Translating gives CASSQGTFYEQYF.

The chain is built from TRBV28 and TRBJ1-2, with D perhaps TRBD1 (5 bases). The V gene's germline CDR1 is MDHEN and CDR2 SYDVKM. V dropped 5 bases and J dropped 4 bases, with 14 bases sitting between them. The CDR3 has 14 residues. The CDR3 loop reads CASSRDGLSYGYTF. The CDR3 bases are TGTGCCAGCAGTAGGGACGGCCTATCCTATGGCTACACCTTC.

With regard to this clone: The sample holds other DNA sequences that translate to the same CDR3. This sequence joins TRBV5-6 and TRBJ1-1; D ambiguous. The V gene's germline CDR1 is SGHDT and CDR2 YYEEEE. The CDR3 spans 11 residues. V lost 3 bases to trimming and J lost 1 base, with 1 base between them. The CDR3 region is CASSSNTEAFF. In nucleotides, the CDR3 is TGTGCCAGCAGCTCGAACACTGAAGCTTTCTTT.

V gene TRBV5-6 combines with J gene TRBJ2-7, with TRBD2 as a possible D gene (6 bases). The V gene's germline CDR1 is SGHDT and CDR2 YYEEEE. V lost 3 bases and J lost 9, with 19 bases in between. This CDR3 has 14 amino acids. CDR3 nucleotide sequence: TGTGCCAGCAGCTCTCTCAAGCGGACTACGGGGCAGTACTTC. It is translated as CASSSLKRTTGQYF.

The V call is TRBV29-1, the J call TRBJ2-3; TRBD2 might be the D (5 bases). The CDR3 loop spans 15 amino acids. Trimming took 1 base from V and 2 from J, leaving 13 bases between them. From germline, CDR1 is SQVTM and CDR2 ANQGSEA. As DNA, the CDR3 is TGCAGCGTTGAAGGGAGGCGGAACCCCACAGATACGCAGTATTTT. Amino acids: CSVEGRRNPTDTQYF.

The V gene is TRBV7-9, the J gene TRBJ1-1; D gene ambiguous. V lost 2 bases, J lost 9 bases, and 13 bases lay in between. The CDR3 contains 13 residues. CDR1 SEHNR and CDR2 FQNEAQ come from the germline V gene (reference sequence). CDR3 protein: CASSLLGIGKAFF. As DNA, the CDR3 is TGTGCCAGCAGCTTATTGGGGATTGGGAAAGCTTTCTTT.

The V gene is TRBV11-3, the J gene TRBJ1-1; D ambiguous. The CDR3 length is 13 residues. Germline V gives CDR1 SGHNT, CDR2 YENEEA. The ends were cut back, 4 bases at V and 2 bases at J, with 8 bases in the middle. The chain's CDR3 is CASSWRENTEAFF. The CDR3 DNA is TGTGCCAGCAGCTGGAGAGAAAACACTGAAGCTTTCTTT. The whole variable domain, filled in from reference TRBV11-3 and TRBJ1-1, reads EAGVVQSPRYKIIEKKQPVAFWCNPISGHNTLYWYLQNLGQGPELLIRYENEEAVDDSQLPKDRFSAERLKGVDSTLKIQPAELGDSAVYLCASSWRENTEAFFGQGTRLTVV.

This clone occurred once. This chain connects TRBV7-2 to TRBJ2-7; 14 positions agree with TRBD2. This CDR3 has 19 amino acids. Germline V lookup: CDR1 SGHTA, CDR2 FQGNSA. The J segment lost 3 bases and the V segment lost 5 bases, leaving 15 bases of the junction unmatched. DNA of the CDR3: TGTGCCAGCAGCCCCAGAACCTACGGGACTAGCGGGAGCGACTACGAGCAGTACTTC. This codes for CASSPRTYGTSGSDYEQYF.

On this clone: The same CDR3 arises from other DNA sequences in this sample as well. DNA of the CDR3: TGTGCCAGCAGCTTAGTGGGGACAGACTCCTACGAGCAGTACTTC. It codes for CASSLVGTDSYEQYF. This chain links TRBV7-2 with TRBJ2-7, with 7 positions matching TRBD1. CDR1 is SGHTA and CDR2 is FQGNSA in the germline V gene. J lost 0 bases, V lost 1 base, and 3 bases had no gene match. This CDR3 contains 15 residues. The entire variable domain, with the rest obtained from reference TRBV7-2 and TRBJ2-7, is as follows: GAGVSQSPSNKVTEKGKDVELRCDPISGHTALYWYRQSLGQGLEFLIYFQGNSAPDKSGLPSDRFSAERTGGSVSTLTIQRTQQEDSAVYLCASSLVGTDSYEQYFGPGTRLTVT.

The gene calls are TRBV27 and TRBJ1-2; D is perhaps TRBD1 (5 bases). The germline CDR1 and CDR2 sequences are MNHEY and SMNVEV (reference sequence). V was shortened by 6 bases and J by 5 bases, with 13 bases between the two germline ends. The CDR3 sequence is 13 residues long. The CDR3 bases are TGTGCCAGCAGGGGGTATGGGGGGTATGGCTACACCTTC. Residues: CASRGYGGYGYTF.

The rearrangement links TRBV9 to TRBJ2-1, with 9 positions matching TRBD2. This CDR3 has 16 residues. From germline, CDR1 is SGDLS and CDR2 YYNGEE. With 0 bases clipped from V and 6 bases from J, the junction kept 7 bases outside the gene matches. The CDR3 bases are TGTGCCAGCAGCGTAGTTGGCGGGGGGGCTTTCAATGAGCAGTTCTTC. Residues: CASSVVGGGAFNEQFF.

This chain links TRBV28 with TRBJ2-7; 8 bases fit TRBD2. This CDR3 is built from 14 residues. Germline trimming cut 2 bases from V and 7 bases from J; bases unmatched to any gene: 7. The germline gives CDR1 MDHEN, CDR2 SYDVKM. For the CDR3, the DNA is TGTGCCAGCAGTTTACCCGGGGGGGCCAGGGAGCAGTACTTC. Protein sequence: CASSLPGGAREQYF.

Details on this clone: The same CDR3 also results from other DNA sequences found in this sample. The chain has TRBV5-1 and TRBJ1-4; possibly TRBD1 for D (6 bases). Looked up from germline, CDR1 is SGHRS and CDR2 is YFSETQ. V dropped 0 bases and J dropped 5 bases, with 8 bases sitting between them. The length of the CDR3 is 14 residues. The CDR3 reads CASSLATGNEKLFF. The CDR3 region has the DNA TGCGCCAGCAGCTTGGCTACAGGGAATGAAAAACTGTTTTTT.

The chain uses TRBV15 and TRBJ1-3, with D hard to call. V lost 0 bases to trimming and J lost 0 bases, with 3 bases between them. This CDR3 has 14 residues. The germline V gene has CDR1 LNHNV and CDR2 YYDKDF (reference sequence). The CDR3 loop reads CATSREPSGNTIYF. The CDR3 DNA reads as TGTGCCACCAGCAGAGAACCCTCTGGAAACACCATATATTTT.